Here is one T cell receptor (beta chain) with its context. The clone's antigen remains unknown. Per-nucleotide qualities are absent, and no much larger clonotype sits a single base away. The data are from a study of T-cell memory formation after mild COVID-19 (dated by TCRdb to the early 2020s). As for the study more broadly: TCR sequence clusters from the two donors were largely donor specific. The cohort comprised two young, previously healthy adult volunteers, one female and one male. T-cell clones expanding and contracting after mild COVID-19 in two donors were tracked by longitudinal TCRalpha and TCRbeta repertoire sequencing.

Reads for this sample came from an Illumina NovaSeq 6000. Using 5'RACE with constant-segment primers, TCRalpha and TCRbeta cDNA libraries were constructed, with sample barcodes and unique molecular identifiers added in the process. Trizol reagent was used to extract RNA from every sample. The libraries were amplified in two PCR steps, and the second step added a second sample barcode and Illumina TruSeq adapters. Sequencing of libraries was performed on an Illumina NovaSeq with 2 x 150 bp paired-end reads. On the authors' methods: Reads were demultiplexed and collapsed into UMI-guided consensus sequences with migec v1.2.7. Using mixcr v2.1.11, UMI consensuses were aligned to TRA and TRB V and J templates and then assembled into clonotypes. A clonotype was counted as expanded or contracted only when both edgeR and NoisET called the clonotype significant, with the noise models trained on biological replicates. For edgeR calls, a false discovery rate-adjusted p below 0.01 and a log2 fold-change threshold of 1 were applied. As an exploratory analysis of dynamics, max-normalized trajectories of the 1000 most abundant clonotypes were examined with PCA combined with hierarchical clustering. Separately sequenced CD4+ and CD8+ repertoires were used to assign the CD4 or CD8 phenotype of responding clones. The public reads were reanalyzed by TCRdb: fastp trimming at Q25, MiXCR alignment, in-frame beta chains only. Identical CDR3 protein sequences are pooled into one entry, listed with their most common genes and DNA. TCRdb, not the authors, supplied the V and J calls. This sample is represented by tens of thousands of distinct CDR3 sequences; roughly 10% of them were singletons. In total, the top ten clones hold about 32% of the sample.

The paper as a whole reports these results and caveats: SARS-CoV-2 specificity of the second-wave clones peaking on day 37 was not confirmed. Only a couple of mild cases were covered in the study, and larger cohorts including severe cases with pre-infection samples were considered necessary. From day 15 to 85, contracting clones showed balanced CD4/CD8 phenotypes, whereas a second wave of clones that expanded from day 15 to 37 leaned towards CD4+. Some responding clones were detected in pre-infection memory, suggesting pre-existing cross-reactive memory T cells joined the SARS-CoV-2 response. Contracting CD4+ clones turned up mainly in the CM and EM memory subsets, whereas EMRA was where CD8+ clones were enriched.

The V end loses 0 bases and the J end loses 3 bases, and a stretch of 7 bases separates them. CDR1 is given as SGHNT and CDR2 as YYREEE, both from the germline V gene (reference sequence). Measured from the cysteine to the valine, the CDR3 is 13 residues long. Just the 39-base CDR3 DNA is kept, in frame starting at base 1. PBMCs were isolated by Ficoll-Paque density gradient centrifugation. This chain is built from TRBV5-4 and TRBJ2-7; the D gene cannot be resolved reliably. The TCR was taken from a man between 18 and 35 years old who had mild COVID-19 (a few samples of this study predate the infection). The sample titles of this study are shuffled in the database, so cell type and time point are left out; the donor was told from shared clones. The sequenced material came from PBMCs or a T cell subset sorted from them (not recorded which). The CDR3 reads CASSLASGYEQYV. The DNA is TGTGCCAGCAGCTTGGCTTCGGGCTACGAGCAGTACGTC.